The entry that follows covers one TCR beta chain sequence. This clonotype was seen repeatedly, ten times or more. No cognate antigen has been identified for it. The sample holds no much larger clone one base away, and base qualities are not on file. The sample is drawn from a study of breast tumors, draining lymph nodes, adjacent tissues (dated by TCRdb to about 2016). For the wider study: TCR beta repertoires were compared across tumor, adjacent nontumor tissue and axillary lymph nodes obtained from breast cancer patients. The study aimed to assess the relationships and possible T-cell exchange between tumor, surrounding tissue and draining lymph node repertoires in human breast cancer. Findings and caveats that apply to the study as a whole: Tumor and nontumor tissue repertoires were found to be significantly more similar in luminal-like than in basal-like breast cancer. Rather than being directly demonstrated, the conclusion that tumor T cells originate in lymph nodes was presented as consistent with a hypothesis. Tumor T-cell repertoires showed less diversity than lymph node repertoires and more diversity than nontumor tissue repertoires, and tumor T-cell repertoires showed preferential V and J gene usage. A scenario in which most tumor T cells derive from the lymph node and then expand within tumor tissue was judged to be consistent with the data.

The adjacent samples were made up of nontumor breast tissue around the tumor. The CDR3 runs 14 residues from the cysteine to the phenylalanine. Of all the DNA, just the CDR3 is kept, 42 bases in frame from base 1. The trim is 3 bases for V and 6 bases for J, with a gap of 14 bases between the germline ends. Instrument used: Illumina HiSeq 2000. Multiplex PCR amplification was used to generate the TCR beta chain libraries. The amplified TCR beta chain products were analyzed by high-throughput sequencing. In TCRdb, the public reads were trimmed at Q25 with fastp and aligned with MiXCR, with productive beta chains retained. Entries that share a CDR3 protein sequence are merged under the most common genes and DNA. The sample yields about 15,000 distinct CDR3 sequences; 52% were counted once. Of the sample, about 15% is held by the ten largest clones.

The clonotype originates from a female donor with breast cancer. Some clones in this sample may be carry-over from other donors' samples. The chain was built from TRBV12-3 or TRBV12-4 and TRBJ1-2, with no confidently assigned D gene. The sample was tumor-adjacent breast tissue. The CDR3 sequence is CASSFKVIYDGYTF. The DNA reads TGTGCCAGCAGTTTTAAAGTAATTTACGATGGCTACACCTTC.